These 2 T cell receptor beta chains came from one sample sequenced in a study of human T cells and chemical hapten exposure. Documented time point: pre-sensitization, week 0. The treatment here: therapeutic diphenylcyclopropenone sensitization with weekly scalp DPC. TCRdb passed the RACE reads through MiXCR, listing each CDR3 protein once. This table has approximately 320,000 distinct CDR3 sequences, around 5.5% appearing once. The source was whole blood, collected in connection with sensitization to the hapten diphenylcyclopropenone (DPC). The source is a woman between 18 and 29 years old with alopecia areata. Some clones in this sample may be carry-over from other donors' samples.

CDR3 sequence reads: CASSPRTSPFDGYTF. Here the CDR3 DNA reads TGTGCCAGCAGCCCTAGGACGTCGCCCTTCGATGGCTACACCTTC. The rearrangement joins TRBV7-9 to TRBJ1-2; D is ambiguous. V dropped 5 bases and J dropped 6 bases, with 19 bases sitting between them. The germline gives CDR1 SEHNR, CDR2 FQNEAQ (reference sequence). The length of the CDR3 is 15 residues.

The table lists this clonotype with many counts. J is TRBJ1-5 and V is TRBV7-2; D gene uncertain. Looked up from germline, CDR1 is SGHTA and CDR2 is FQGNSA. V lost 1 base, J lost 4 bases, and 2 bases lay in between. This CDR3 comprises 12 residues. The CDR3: CASSLVNQPQHF. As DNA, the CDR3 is TGTGCCAGCAGCTTAGTAAATCAGCCCCAGCATTTT.